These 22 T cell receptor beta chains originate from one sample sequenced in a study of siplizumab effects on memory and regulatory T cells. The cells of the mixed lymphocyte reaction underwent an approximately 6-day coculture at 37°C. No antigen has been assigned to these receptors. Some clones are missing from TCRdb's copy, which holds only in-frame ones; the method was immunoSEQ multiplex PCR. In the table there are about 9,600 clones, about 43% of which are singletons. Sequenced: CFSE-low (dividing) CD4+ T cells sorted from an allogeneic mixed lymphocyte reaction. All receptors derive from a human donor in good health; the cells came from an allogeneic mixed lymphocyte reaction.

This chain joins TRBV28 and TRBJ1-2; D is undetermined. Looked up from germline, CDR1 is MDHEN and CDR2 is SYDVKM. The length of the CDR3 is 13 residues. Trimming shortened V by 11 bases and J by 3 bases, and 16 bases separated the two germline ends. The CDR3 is CAVPSGRYYGYTF. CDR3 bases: TGTGCCGTCCCCTCGGGAAGATACTATGGCTACACCTTC.

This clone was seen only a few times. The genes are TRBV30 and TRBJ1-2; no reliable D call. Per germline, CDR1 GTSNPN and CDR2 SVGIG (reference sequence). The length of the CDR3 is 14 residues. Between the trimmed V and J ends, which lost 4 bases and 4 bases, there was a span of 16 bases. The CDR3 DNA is TGTGCCTGGAACGCGGGAAGAAGCCCCTATGGCTACACCTTC. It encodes CAWNAGRSPYGYTF.

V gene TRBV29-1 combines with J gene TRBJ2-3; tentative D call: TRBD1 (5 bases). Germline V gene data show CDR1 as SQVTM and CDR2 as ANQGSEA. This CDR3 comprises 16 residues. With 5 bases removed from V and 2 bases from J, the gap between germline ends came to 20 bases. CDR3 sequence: CSVSPQGIGNTDTQYF. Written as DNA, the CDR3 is TGCAGCGTTAGCCCCCAGGGAATCGGAAACACAGATACGCAGTATTTT.

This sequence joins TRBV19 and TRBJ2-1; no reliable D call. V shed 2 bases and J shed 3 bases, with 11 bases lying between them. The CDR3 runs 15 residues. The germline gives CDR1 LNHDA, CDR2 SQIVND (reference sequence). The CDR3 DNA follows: TGTGCCAGTAGTATACCGAGAAACCTCTACAATGAGCAGTTCTTC. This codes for CASSIPRNLYNEQFF. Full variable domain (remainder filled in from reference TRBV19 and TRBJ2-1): DGGITQSPKYLFRKEGQNVTLSCEQNLNHDAMYWYRQDPGQGLRLIYYSQIVNDFQKGDIAEGYSVSREKKESFPLTVTSAQKNPTAFYLCASSIPRNLYNEQFFGPGTRLTVL.

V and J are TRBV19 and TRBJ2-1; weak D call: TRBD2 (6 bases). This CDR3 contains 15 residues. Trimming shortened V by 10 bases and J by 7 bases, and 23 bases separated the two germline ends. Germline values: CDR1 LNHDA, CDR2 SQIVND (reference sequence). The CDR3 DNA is TGTGCCACCGAGGAGGGCAGGGCCTTTTCGAATGAGCAGTTCTTC. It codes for CATEEGRAFSNEQFF.

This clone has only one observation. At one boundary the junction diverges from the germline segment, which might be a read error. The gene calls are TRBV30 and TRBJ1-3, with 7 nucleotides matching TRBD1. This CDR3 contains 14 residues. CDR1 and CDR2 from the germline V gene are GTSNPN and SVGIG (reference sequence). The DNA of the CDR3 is TGTGCCTGGAGTGTAATGCGACAGGGTGGACCCCCCACGTTT. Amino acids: CAWSVMRQGGPPTF.

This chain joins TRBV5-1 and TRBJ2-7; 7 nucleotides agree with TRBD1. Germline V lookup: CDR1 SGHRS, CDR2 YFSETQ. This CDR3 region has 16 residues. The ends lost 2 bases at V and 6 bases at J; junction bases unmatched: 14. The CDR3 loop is CASSLRQGSGGGEQYF. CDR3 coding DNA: TGCGCCAGCAGCTTACGACAGGGTTCTGGCGGAGGCGAGCAGTACTTC.

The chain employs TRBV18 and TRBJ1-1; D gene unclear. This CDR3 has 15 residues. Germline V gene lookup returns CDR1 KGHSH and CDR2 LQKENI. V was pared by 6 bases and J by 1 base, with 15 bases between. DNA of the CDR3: TGTGCCAGCTCCCCCCAAATATCGGGGAACACTGAAGCTTTCTTT. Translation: CASSPQISGNTEAFF.

In DNA form, the CDR3 reads TGTGCCAGCAAGGAGAGCCCCTACGAGCAGTACTTC. The encoded protein is CASKESPYEQYF. The V call is TRBV28, the J call TRBJ2-5, with D unclear. TRBJ2-7 matches the DNA end more closely, so the J call is doubtful. The CDR3 totals 12 residues. CDR1 and CDR2 from the germline V gene are MDHEN and SYDVKM.

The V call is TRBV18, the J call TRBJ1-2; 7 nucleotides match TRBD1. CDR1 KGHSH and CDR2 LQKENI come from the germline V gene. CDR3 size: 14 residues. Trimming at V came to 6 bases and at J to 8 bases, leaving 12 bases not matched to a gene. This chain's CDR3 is CASSQSEGAGGYTF. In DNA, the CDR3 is TGTGCCAGCTCGCAAAGCGAGGGGGCGGGAGGCTACACCTTC. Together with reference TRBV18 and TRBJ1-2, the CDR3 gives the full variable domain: NAGVMQNPRHLVRRRGQEARLRCSPMKGHSHVYWYRQLPEEGLKFMVYLQKENIIDESGMPKERFSAEFPKEGPSILRIQQVVRGDSAAYFCASSQSEGAGGYTFGSGTRLTVV.

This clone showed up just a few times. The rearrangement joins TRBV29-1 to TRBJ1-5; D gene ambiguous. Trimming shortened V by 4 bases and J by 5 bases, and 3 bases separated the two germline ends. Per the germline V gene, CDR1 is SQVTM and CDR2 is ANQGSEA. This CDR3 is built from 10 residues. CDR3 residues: CSVGDQPQHF. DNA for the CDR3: TGCAGCGTTGGGGATCAGCCCCAGCATTTT.

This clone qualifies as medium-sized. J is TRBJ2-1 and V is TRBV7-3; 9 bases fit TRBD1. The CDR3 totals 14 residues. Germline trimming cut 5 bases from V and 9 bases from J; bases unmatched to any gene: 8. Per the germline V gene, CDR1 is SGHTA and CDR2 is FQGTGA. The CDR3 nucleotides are TGTGCCAGCAGCCAATATCTACAGGGGGCTGAGCAGTTCTTC. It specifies CASSQYLQGAEQFF.

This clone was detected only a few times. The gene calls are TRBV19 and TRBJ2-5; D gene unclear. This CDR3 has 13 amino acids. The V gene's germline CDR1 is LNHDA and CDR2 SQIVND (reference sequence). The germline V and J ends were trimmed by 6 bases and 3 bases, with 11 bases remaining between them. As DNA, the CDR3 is TGTGCCAGTAGACCCACACACGAAGAGACCCAGTACTTC. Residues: CASRPTHEETQYF.

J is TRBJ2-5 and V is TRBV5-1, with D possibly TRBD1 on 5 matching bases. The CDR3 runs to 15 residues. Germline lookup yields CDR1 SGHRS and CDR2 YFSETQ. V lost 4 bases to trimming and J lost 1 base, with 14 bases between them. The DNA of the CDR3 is TGCGCCAGCAGCCCCGCTTGGGGCGGCCAAGAGACCCAGTACTTC. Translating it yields CASSPAWGGQETQYF.

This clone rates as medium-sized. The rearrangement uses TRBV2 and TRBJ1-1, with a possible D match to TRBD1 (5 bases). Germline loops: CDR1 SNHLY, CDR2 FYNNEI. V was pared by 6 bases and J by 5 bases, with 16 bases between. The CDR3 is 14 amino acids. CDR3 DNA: TGTGCCAGCAGAGTGAGGACCCAGGGAACTGAAGCTTTCTTT. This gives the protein CASRVRTQGTEAFF.

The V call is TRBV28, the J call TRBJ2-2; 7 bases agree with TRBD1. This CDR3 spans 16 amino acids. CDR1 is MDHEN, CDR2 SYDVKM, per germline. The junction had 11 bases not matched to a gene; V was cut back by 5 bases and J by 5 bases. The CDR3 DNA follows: TGTGCCAGCAGTCTACGACAGGGAGTAGGGACCGGGGAGCTGTTTTTT. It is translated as CASSLRQGVGTGELFF.

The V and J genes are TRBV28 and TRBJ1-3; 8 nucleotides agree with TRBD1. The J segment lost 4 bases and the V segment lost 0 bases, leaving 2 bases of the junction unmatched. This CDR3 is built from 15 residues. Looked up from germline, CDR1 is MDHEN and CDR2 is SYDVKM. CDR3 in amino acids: CASSLWTGVGNTIYF. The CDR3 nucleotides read TGTGCCAGCAGTTTATGGACAGGGGTAGGAAACACCATATATTTT.

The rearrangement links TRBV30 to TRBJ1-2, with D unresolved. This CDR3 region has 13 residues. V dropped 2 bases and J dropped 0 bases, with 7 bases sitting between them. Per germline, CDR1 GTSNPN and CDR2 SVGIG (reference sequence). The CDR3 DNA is TGTGCCTGGAGTCTTCGCACTAACTATGGCTACACCTTC. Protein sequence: CAWSLRTNYGYTF.

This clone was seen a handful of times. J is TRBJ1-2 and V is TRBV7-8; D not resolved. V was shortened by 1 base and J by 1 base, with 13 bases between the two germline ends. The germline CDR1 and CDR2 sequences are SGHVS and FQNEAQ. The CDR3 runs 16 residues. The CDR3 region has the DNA TGTGCCAGCAGCTTAGAGGGTGGGTCCCTTAACTATGGCTACACCTTC. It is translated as CASSLEGGSLNYGYTF.

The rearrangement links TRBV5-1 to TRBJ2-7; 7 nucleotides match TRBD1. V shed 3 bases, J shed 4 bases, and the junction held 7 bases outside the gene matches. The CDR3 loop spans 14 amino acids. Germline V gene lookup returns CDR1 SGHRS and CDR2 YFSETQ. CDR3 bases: TGCGCCAGCAGCTCACGGACAGGAATTTACGAGCAGTACTTC. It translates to CASSSRTGIYEQYF.

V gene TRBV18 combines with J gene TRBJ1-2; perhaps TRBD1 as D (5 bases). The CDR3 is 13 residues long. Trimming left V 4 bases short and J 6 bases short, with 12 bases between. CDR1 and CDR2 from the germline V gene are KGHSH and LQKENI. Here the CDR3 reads CASSLQERNGYTF. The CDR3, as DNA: TGTGCCAGCTCACTACAGGAGCGGAATGGCTACACCTTC.

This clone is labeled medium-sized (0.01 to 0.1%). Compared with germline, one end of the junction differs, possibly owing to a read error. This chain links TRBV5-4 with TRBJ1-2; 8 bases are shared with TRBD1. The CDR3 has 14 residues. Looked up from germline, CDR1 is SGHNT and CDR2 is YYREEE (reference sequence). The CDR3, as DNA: TGTGCCAGCAGTTTGGGACAGGAGGAATGGGGCTACACCTTC. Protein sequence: CASSLGQEEWGYTF.